This is a list of T cell receptor beta chains from one sample in a study of blood T cell repertoires in COVID-19. Profiled with immunoSEQ multiplex PCR; TCRdb holds only in-frame clones, not every one. This table has fewer than 250,000 clones, 70% to 90% appearing once. Sequenced material: PBMCs or T cells enriched from blood (not recorded which). These receptors were obtained from a woman aged 40 to 50 with acute COVID-19. Both conserved end residues are trimmed from each CDR3. Clone size is given for some rows only: seen once, a few or many times, or a class if the clone is expanded.

J: TRBJ2-1; V: TRBV28; size: -; CDR3: ASSSTGTSSNEQF
J: TRBJ2-7; V: TRBV27; size: -; CDR3: ASSLSRVSYEQY
J: TRBJ2-7; V: TRBV15; size: -; CDR3: ATSRDVSEQY
J: TRBJ2-7; V: TRBV7-2; size: few; CDR3: ASSLTRGTYEQY
J: TRBJ1-4; V: TRBV9; size: -; CDR3: ASSPRTGADNEKLF
J: TRBJ2-5; V: TRBV24-1; size: -; CDR3: ATSGAGAQETQY
J: TRBJ2-2; V: TRBV10-2; size: -; CDR3: ASSEVRGELF
J: TRBJ1-1; V: TRBV5-1; size: -; CDR3: ASSLARAGGTEAF
J: TRBJ2-5; V: TRBV2; size: -; CDR3: ASSGIQETQY
J: TRBJ1-5; V: TRBV5-8; size: -; CDR3: ASSLGAREGLKVTNQPQH